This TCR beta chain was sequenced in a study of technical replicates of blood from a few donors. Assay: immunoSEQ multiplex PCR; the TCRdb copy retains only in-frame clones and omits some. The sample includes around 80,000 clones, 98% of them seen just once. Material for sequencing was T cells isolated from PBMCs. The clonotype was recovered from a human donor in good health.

In DNA, the CDR3 is TGTGCCCGGCGGGGGAGCTCCTACAATGAGCAGTTCTTC. Amino acid sequence: CARRGSSYNEQFF. The chain joins TRBV30 to TRBJ2-1; 7 nucleotides line up with TRBD2. The V gene end was trimmed by 8 bases and the J gene end by 0 bases; junction bases not matched to a gene: 4. The germline V gene has CDR1 GTSNPN and CDR2 SVGIG (reference sequence). The CDR3 is 13 residues long.